This is a list of T cell receptor beta chains from one sample in a study of T cell therapy after organ transplantation. The data were produced by immunoSEQ multiplex PCR, yet TCRdb's version contains in-frame clones alone and is incomplete. The sample contains around 20,000 clones, about 83% of which appear only once. Their antigens remain unidentified. This specimen consisted of CD8+ T cells from blood, obtained after autologous CMV-specific T cell therapy. The receptors here all came from a human patient who had received a solid organ transplant and had CMV disease. A subset of T cells may come from the graft donor. The CDR3 runs from the conserved cysteine through the conserved F or W. D genes are given only for firm matches. Some rows mark clone size as missing; the rest say once, few, many or name a class of expanded clone.

TRBV7-2	TRBJ2-1	NA	NA	CASSLSRGTYNEQFF	TGTGCCAGCAGCTTGAGCAGGGGAACCTACAATGAGCAGTTCTTC
TRBV9	TRBJ2-3	NA	NA	CASSVGDRGVPDTQYF	TGTGCCAGCAGCGTGGGCGACAGAGGAGTCCCAGATACGCAGTATTTT
TRBV28	TRBJ2-7	TRBD2	NA	CASRGTTGGAHEQYF	TGTGCCAGCAGGGGTACAACGGGAGGAGCCCACGAGCAGTACTTC
TRBV4-1	TRBJ2-7	TRBD1	NA	CASSQDWSGGEYEQYF	TGCGCCAGCAGCCAAGATTGGTCAGGGGGCGAGTACGAGCAGTACTTC
TRBV28	TRBJ1-5	NA	NA	CASSLNQPQHF	TGTGCCAGCAGTTTAAATCAGCCCCAGCATTTT
TRBV6-4	TRBJ1-1	NA	NA	CASSDPDGGEAFF	TGTGCCAGCAGTGACCCTGACGGGGGAGAAGCTTTCTTT
TRBV5-6	TRBJ2-1	TRBD1	NA	CASSGQAVYNEQFF	TGTGCCAGCAGTGGACAGGCAGTCTACAATGAGCAGTTCTTC
TRBV9	TRBJ2-7	TRBD1	NA	CASSSGQGISYEQYF	TGTGCCAGCAGCTCCGGACAGGGAATTTCCTACGAGCAGTACTTC
TRBV5-6	TRBJ2-2	TRBD1	NA	CASSFAGGVSGELFF	TGTGCCAGCAGCTTTGCAGGGGGCGTTTCCGGGGAGCTGTTTTTT
TRBV29-1	TRBJ1-1	TRBD1	NA	CSARGGRMGAPEAFF	TGCAGCGCCAGGGGGGGGCGGATGGGTGCCCCTGAAGCTTTCTTT
TRBV7-6	TRBJ2-3	TRBD2	NA	CASSPFLAGGPGDTQYF	TGTGCCAGCAGCCCCTTCCTAGCGGGAGGGCCGGGAGATACGCAGTATTTT
TRBV27	TRBJ2-1	TRBD2	NA	CASSFLGGISYNEQFF	TGTGCCAGCAGTTTTTTGGGGGGGATCTCCTACAATGAGCAGTTCTTC
TRBV5-6	TRBJ2-3	TRBD2	once	CASSSLAGGSTDTQYF	TGTGCCAGCAGCTCGTTAGCGGGGGGGAGCACAGATACGCAGTATTTT
TRBV7-9	TRBJ2-3	NA	NA	CASSYLTAAYTDTQYF	TGTGCCAGCAGCTACTTGACAGCGGCATACACAGATACGCAGTATTTT
TRBV6-4	TRBJ2-2	TRBD1	few	CASSDGTGNTGELFF	TGTGCCAGCAGTGACGGGACAGGGAACACCGGGGAGCTGTTTTTT
TRBV2	TRBJ2-7	TRBD1	NA	CASIQGGEQYF	TGTGCCAGCATACAGGGGGGCGAGCAGTACTTC
TRBV4-1	TRBJ1-5	NA	NA	CASSQTSQGGQPQHF	TGCGCCAGCAGCCAAACCTCACAGGGCGGTCAGCCCCAGCATTTT
TRBV13	TRBJ2-7	TRBD2	NA	CASSLSLADPHEQYF	TGTGCCAGCAGCTTATCGCTAGCGGACCCTCACGAGCAGTACTTC
TRBV4-1	TRBJ1-1	NA	once	CASSQGRQGQTEAFF	TGCGCCAGCAGCCAGGGAAGGCAGGGTCAGACTGAAGCTTTCTTT
TRBV2	TRBJ2-7	NA	NA	CASSEEAAYEQYF	TGTGCCAGCAGTGAAGAGGCAGCCTACGAGCAGTACTTC
TRBV27	TRBJ2-7	TRBD1	few	CASSNLGTGFDEQYF	TGTGCCAGCAGTAACTTAGGGACAGGGTTCGACGAGCAGTACTTC
TRBV27	TRBJ1-2	NA	once	CASRARTPVRGYTF	TGTGCCAGCAGGGCCAGGACCCCGGTGAGGGGCTACACCTTC
TRBV7-2	TRBJ1-5	NA	NA	CASSLIDRKIGQPQHF	TGTGCCAGCAGCTTGATTGACAGGAAGATAGGTCAGCCCCAGCATTTT
TRBV7-8	TRBJ1-2	TRBD1	NA	CASSLARDRGQLDYGYTF	TGTGCCAGCAGCTTAGCTCGGGACAGGGGGCAGTTAGACTATGGCTACACCTTC
TRBV19	TRBJ1-6	NA	NA	CASSDSVGSPLHF	TGTGCCAGTAGCGATTCGGTTGGCTCACCCCTCCACTTT
TRBV7-6	TRBJ2-1	TRBD2	NA	CASSLVPPLAGVFNEQFF	TGTGCCAGCAGCTTAGTTCCCCCTCTAGCGGGAGTTTTCAATGAGCAGTTCTTC
TRBV11-2	TRBJ2-5	TRBD2	NA	CASSIGTLAGVQETQYF	TGTGCCAGCAGCATCGGGACACTAGCGGGAGTACAAGAGACCCAGTACTTC
TRBV19	TRBJ2-5	TRBD2	once	CASSTGLAGGSGQYF	TGTGCCAGTAGTACAGGACTAGCGGGGGGGTCCGGCCAGTACTTC